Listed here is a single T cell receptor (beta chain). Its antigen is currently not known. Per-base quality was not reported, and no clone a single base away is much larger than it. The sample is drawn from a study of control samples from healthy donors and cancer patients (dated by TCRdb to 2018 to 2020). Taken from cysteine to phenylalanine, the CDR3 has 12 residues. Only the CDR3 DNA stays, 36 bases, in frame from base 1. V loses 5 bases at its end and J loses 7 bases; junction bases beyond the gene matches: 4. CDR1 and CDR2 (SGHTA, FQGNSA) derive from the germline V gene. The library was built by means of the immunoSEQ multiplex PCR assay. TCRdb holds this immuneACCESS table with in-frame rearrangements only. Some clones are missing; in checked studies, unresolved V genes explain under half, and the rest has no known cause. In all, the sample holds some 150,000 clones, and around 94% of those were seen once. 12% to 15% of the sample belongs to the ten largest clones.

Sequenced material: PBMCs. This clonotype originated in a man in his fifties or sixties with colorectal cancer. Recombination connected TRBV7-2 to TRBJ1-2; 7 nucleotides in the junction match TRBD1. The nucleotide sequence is TGTGCCAGCAGCATCGACAGGGTTGGCTACACCTTC. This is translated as CASSIDRVGYTF.